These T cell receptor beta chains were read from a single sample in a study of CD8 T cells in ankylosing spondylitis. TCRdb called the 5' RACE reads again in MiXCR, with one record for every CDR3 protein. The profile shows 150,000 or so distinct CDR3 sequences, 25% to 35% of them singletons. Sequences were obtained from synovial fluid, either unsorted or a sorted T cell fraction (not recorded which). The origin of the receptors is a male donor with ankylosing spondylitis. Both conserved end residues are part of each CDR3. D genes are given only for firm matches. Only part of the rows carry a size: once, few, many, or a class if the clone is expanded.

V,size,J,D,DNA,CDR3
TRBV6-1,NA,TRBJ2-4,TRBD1,TGTGCAAGCCGGGACAGGTACGGAAACATTCAGTACTTC,CASRDRYGNIQYF
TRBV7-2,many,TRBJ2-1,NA,TGTGCCAGCAGCTTAATGCCCTGGGATGAGCAGTTCTTC,CASSLMPWDEQFF
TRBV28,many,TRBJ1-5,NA,TGTGCCAGCAGTCCCCAGGGGAATAGCAATCAGCCCCAGCATTTT,CASSPQGNSNQPQHF
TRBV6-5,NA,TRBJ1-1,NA,TGTGCCAGCAGAATTGGGACTGTAGCTTTCTTT,CASRIGTVAFF
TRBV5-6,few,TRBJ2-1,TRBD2,TGTGCCAGCAGCGACGTGGGGCGGGGGGGTCGTGAGCAGTTCTTC,CASSDVGRGGREQFF
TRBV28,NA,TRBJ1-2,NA,TGTGCCAGCAGTCTACGGTATGGCTACACCTTC,CASSLRYGYTF
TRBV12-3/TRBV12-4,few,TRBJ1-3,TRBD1,TGTGCCAGCAGTCCCGGGACAGGGGGAAACACCATATATTTT,CASSPGTGGNTIYF
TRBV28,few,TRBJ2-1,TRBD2,TGTGCCAGCAGCCTACTAGGGACTAGCGGGATGTACAATGAGCAGTTCTTC,CASSLLGTSGMYNEQFF
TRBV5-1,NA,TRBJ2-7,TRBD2,TGCGCCAGCAGCCCGGGAGGGGGATGGACCTACGAGCAGTACTTC,CASSPGGGWTYEQYF
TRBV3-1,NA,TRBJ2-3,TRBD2,TGTGCCAGCAGCCAAGATCGCGGGGGGATCGATACGCAGTATTTT,CASSQDRGGIDTQYF
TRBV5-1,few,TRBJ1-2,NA,TGCGCCAGCAGTCCGGCGGGTTATGGCTACACCTTC,CASSPAGYGYTF
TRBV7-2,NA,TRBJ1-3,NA,TGTGCCAGCAGCTTAGTGGCAGCTGGAAACACCATATATTTT,CASSLVAAGNTIYF
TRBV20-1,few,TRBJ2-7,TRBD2,TGCAGTGCCGGAGCTCGACTAGCGGGGGGCGACGAGCAGTACTTC,CSAGARLAGGDEQYF
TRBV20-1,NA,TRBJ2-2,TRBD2,TGCAGTGCTAGAAGAACTGGACTAGCGGGAGGCAACAGGGGGGAGCTGTTTTTT,CSARRTGLAGGNRGELFF
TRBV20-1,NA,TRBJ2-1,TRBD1,TGCAGTGCTAGAGATACGGGACAGGGTTTGTATGAGCAGTTCTTC,CSARDTGQGLYEQFF
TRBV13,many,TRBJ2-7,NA,TGTGCCAGCAGCTTAGGATACAGAGCCTACGAGCAGTACTTC,CASSLGYRAYEQYF
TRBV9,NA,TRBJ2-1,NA,TGTGCCAGCAGCGTAGTTGTGGGTGATGAGCAGTTCTTC,CASSVVVGDEQFF
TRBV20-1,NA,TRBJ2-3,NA,TGCAGTGCCCTAGCCACAGATACGCAGTATTTT,CSALATDTQYF
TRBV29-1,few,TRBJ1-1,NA,TGCAGCGTTGAAGATACCCGCACTGAAGCTTTCTTT,CSVEDTRTEAFF
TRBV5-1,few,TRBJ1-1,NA,TGCGCCAGCAGCGAGGTACGGGCTTTCTTT,CASSEVRAFF
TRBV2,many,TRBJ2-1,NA,TGTGCCAGCAGTGAAGTTGAGCGACTAGGAGGTGACCCGAGCTCCTACAATGAGCAGTTCTTC,CASSEVERLGGDPSSYNEQFF
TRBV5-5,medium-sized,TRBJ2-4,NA,TGTGCCAGCAGCTCCTACAGCGAAAACATTCAGTACTTC,CASSSYSENIQYF
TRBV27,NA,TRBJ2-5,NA,TGTGCCAGCAGCCGACGGCCCGAGGAGACCCAGTACTTC,CASSRRPEETQYF
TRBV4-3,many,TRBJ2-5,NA,TGCGCCAGCAGCCAAGAAGGAGGGCCTACGGAGACCCAGTACTTC,CASSQEGGPTETQYF
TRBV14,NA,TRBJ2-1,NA,TGTGCCAGCAGCCAAGCTTTCGGGAGAGAGGGGGACAATGAGCAGTTCTTC,CASSQAFGREGDNEQFF
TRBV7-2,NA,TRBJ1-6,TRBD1,TGTGCCAGCAGCTGGACAGGGCTCCACAATTCACCCCTCCACTTT,CASSWTGLHNSPLHF
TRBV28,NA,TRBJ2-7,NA,TGTGCCAGCAGTTTAGCTGGTCAGTCAACCTCCTACGAGCAGTACTTC,CASSLAGQSTSYEQYF
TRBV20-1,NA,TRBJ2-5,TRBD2,TGCAGTGCCCACCAGGCTGGCGGGGGGGCCGAAGAGACCCAGTACTTC,CSAHQAGGGAEETQYF
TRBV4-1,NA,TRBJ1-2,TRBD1,TGCGCCAGCAGCCAAGGAGACAGGGAGGGAGGCTACACCTTC,CASSQGDREGGYTF
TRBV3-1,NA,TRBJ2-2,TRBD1,TGTGCCAGCAGAAAACAGGGGATAGCGAACACCGGGGAGCTGTTTTTT,CASRKQGIANTGELFF
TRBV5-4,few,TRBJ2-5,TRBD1,TGTGCCAGCAGCTTGGGGGGTGGACAGGGTAGGGAGACCCAGTACTTC,CASSLGGGQGRETQYF
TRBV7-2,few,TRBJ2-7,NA,TGTGCCAGCAGTCCAGCCTACGAGCAGTACTTC,CASSPAYEQYF
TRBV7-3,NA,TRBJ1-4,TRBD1,TGTGCCAGCAGCCCATTGACAGGGTGGGGAACTAATGAAAAACTGTTTTTT,CASSPLTGWGTNEKLFF
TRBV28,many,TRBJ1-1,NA,TGTGCCAGCAGTTCCGGGACACTCCCCGAAGCTTTCTTT,CASSSGTLPEAFF
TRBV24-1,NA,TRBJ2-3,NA,TGTGCCACCAGTGACCCCGGCGGGCACACAGATACGCAGTATTTT,CATSDPGGHTDTQYF
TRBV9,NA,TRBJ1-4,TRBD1,TGTGCCAGCAGCGTAGGGGGACAGGGGGCTGAAAAACTGTTTTTT,CASSVGGQGAEKLFF
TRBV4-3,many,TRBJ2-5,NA,TGCGCCAGCACCCCCCAATATCCAGGGACAGAGACCCAGTACTTC,CASTPQYPGTETQYF
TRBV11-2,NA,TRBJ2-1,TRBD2,TGTGCCAGCAGCTTAGTCCTGACTAGCGGGAGGTACAATGAGCAGTTCTTC,CASSLVLTSGRYNEQFF
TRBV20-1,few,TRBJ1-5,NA,TGCAGTGCTAGAGATGAGGCTTCGATGCGGTCCCAGCATTTT,CSARDEASMRSQHF
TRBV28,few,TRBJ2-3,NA,TGTGCCAGCAGTTTTTTAGGTGGACCGAGCACAGATACGCAGTATTTT,CASSFLGGPSTDTQYF
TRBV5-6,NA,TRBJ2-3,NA,TGTGCCAGCAGCTTGCAGGGGGGGAAAGATACGCAGTATTTT,CASSLQGGKDTQYF
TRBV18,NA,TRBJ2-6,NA,TGTGCCAGCTCACCACCGACAGGTCCTTTTGGGGCCAACGTCCTGACTTTC,CASSPPTGPFGANVLTF
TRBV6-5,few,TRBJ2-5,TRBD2,TGTGCCAGCAGTTCCGCTCTAGCGGGGGTCGAAGGCGTTCGGGAGACCCAGTACTTC,CASSSALAGVEGVRETQYF
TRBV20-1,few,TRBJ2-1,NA,TGCAGTGCTAGAGCCCCCCCCCTCAATGAGCAGTTCTTC,CSARAPPLNEQFF
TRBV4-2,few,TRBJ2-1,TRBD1,TGTGCCAGCAGCCAACCACAGGGGGCGCGATTCTACAATGAGCAGTTCTTC,CASSQPQGARFYNEQFF
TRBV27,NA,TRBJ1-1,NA,TGTGCCAGCAGTCTTAAGTCCTTGAACACTGAAGCTTTCTTT,CASSLKSLNTEAFF
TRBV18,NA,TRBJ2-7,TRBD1,TGTGCCAGCTCACTTAAGACAGGGGCTAACTACGAGCAGTACTTC,CASSLKTGANYEQYF
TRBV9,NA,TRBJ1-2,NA,TGTGCCAGCAGCCCCCCAAGGGACGATGGCGGCTACACCTTC,CASSPPRDDGGYTF
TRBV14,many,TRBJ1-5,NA,TGTGCCAGCAGCCAAGGTTGTGCGCTGGGAGATCAGCCCCAGCATTTT,CASSQGCALGDQPQHF
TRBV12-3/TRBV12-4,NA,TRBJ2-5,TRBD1,TGTGCCAGCAGCCACAGGGGCCGGGAGACCCAGTACTTC,CASSHRGRETQYF
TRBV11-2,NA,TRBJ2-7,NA,TGTGCCAGCAGCACGAAGGGAGCCAGCGAGCAGTACTTC,CASSTKGASEQYF
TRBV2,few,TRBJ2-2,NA,TGTGCCAGCAGAGGGGGGCTTTTCGCGAACACCGGGGAGCTGTTTTTT,CASRGGLFANTGELFF
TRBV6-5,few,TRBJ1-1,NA,TGTGCCAGCAGTTACGGGGGCACTGAAGCTTTCTTT,CASSYGGTEAFF
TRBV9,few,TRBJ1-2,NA,TGTGCCAGCAGCGTAGAAAAGGGGGGAGGCTACACCTTC,CASSVEKGGGYTF
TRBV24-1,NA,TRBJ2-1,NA,TGTGCCACCAGTGGTCCGATTGGAAACAATGAGCAGTTCTTC,CATSGPIGNNEQFF